This is a list of T cell receptor beta chains from one sample in a study of blood T cell repertoires in COVID-19. Repertoires were generated with immunoSEQ multiplex PCR, while TCRdb's copy carries only in-frame clones and drops some. This sample yields 200,000 to 250,000 clones, of which roughly 78% are seen a single time; more than 10% belongs to the top ten. Sequenced material: peripheral blood. These receptors were taken from a woman aged 40 to 55 with acute or convalescent COVID-19. The CDR3 runs from the conserved cysteine through the conserved F or W. A D gene is named only where the DNA matches it firmly. Clone sizes are given selectively: once, few, many, or a class where the clone is expanded.

>TRBV9|TRBD1|NA|TRBJ2-7
TGTGCCAGCAGAGGGACAGGGTCTAACGAGCAGTACTTC
CASRGTGSNEQYF
>TRBV5-1|TRBD1|NA|TRBJ2-5
TGCGCCAGCAGCTTGCCCAGGGGGCAGGAGACCCAGTACTTC
CASSLPRGQETQYF
>TRBV2|NA|NA|TRBJ2-1
TGTGCCAGCGCCTATAGTGAGCAGTTCTTC
CASAYSEQFF
>TRBV10-3|NA|NA|TRBJ2-3
TGTGCCATCAGTGACACTAAGACAGAGGGCACAGATACGCAGTATTTT
CAISDTKTEGTDTQYF
>TRBV30|NA|NA|TRBJ1-3
TGTGCCTGGAGTGCGGGGGTGGATGGAAACACCATATATTTT
CAWSAGVDGNTIYF
>TRBV14|NA|few|TRBJ2-7
TGTGCCAGCAGCCAAGGGTTTTTCGGAGAGTCCCCTGACTACGAGCAGTACTTC
CASSQGFFGESPDYEQYF
>TRBV4-1|NA|NA|TRBJ2-3
TGCGCCAGCAGCCAAAACGAGGACACAGATACGCAGTATTTT
CASSQNEDTDTQYF
>TRBV10-3|NA|NA|TRBJ2-7
TGTGCCATCAGTGAGGAGGGTGTGGATTTTCGGTACTTC
CAISEEGVDFRYF
>TRBV29-1|NA|NA|TRBJ2-2
TGCAGCGTCGGGGGGCCCGGGGAGCTGTTTTTT
CSVGGPGELFF
>TRBV5-4|NA|NA|TRBJ2-3
TGTGCCAGCACCCCCGTGGGGGGTACGCAGTATTTT
CASTPVGGTQYF
>TRBV9|NA|NA|TRBJ2-5
TGTGCCAGCAGCGCCAGGGGAGTAGGGGAGACCCAGTACTTC
CASSARGVGETQYF
>TRBV7-9|NA|NA|TRBJ2-5
TGTGCCAGCAGCCAAACCGCGCCAACCGAGGGTATCCGCCGAGAGACCCAGTACTTC
CASSQTAPTEGIRRETQYF
>TRBV11-2|NA|NA|TRBJ1-2
TGTGCCAGCAGCTTAGAAAATCAGGGGAACTATGGCTACACCTTC
CASSLENQGNYGYTF
>TRBV6-5|NA|NA|TRBJ1-2
TGTGCCAGCAGTTACGACTTGCTTTATGGCTACACCTTC
CASSYDLLYGYTF
>TRBV5-1|TRBD1|NA|TRBJ2-1
TGCGCCAGCAGCTTGGCCGGACAGGTCGCTGAGCAGTTCTTC
CASSLAGQVAEQFF
>TRBV29-1|TRBD2|NA|TRBJ2-7
TGCAGCGTTGTGGGTGGACTCGGGACTAGCGGTTCCTACGAGCAGTACTTC
CSVVGGLGTSGSYEQYF
>TRBV6-1|TRBD1|NA|TRBJ1-4
TGTGCCAGCAGTGAAGGACAGGGATTGGGAGAAAAACTGTTTTTT
CASSEGQGLGEKLFF
>TRBV18|NA|few|TRBJ1-1
TGTGCCAGCTCTCCCGGCGGGGTCGGCACTGAAGCTTTCTTT
CASSPGGVGTEAFF
>TRBV6-5|TRBD1|NA|TRBJ2-7
TGTGCCAGCAGTCCAGGGGGAGAGCAGTACTTC
CASSPGGEQYF
>TRBV4-1|TRBD1|few|TRBJ2-7
TGCGCCAGCAGCCAAAACCGGGACAGCTACTACGAGCAGTACTTC
CASSQNRDSYYEQYF
>TRBV5-4|NA|NA|TRBJ2-7
TGTGCCAGCAGCTTCGGGTCCTCCTACGAGCAGTACTTC
CASSFGSSYEQYF
>TRBV30|TRBD1|NA|TRBJ1-6
TGTGCCTCCCACCCGACAGGGCGGCCATCACCCCTCCACTTT
CASHPTGRPSPLHF
>TRBV6-6|TRBD1|NA|TRBJ1-5
TGTGCCAGCAGTGGGGACAGGGGAGAGAGTCAGCCCCAGCATTTT
CASSGDRGESQPQHF
>TRBV4-3|TRBD1|once|TRBJ2-1
TGCGCCAGCAGCCAAGATGGGGACAGATACAATGAGCAGTTCTTC
CASSQDGDRYNEQFF
>TRBV15|TRBD1|once|TRBJ1-4
TGTGCCACCAGCAGGGACAGGGTGAATGAAAAACTGTTTTTT
CATSRDRVNEKLFF
>TRBV2|NA|NA|TRBJ2-1
TGTGCCAGCAGTGAATTCCTGGGGACTGCTTACAATGAGCAGTTCTTC
CASSEFLGTAYNEQFF